This T cell receptor beta chain was sequenced in a study of blood T cell repertoires in COVID-19. Method: immunoSEQ multiplex PCR; TCRdb's copy keeps in-frame clones and lacks some. The sample consists of 150,000 or so clones, roughly four fifths of them appearing once. The V and J ends lost 7 bases and 1 base respectively, with 14 bases between them. The CDR3 totals 14 residues. Germline V gives CDR1 ENHRY, CDR2 SYGVKD. Input material: peripheral blood. The chain joins TRBV10-3 to TRBJ2-7, with no clear D. The receptor was isolated from a woman of 80 years or more with acute or convalescent COVID-19. The CDR3: CAITAPTVSYEQYF. As DNA, the CDR3 is TGTGCCATCACTGCCCCCACAGTTTCCTACGAGCAGTACTTC.